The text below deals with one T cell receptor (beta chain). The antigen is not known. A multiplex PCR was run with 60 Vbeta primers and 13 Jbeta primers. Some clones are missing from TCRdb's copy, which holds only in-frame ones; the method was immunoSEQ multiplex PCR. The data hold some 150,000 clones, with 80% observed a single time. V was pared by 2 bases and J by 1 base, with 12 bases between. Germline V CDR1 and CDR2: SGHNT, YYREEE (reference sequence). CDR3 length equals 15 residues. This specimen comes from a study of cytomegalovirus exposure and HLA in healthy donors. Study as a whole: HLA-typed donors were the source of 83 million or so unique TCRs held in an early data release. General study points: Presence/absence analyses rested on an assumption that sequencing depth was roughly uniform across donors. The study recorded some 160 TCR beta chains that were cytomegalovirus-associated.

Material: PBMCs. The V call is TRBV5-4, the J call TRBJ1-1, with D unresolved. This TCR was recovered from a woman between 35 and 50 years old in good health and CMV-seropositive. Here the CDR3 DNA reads TGTGCCAGCAGCTTTAGTGGGAGAGGGAACACTGAAGCTTTCTTT. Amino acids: CASSFSGRGNTEAFF.